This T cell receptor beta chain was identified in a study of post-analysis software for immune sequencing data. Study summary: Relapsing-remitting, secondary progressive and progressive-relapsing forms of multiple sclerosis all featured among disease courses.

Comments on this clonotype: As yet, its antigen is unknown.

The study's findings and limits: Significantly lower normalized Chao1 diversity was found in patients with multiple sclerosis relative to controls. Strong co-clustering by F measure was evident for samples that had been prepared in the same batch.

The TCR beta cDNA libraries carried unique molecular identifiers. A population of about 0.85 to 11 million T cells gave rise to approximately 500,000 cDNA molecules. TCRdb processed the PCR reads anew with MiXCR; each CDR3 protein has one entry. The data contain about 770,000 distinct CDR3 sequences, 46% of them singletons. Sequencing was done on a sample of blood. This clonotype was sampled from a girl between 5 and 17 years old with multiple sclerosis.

Written as DNA, the CDR3 is TGCAGTGCTAGAGGACTAGCTAGCGAGACCCAGTACTTC. It is translated as CSARGLASETQYF. The J gene is TRBJ2-5, the V gene TRBV20-1; 7 nucleotides match TRBD2. The CDR3 is made up of 13 amino acids. V shed 1 base, J shed 5 bases, and the junction held 4 bases outside the gene matches. Per germline, CDR1 DFQATT and CDR2 SNEGSKA (reference sequence).